These T cell receptor beta chains were read from a single sample in a study of tumor-infiltrating lymphocytes in primary liver carcinoma. TCRdb processed the multiplex PCR reads anew with MiXCR; each CDR3 protein has one entry. There are over 35,000 distinct CDR3 sequences in the sample; over 70% occur only once, and approximately 19% lies in the top ten. The sequenced sample consisted of liver tumor tissue from sampling region 2. The receptors were gathered from a middle-aged man with primary liver carcinoma and hepatitis B virus infection. Each CDR3 is given with its conserved first and last residue. Each record gives: J gene, V gene, D gene, clone size, CDR3 protein, CDR3 DNA. The D gene is left open where the match is weak. Size values are once, few and many counts, or a class for expanded clones, and some rows have none.

j_gene: TRBJ2-7; v_gene: TRBV7-8; d_gene: NA; abundance: NA; CDR3aa: CVSSLAGDRAHEQYF; CDR3nt: TGTGTCAGCAGCTTAGCCGGGGACCGGGCCCACGAGCAGTACTTC
j_gene: TRBJ1-1; v_gene: TRBV6-6; d_gene: TRBD1; abundance: large; CDR3aa: CASSTGGTTEAFF; CDR3nt: TGTGCCAGCAGCACAGGGGGGACTACTGAAGCTTTCTTT
j_gene: TRBJ2-3; v_gene: TRBV5-4; d_gene: TRBD2; abundance: NA; CDR3aa: CASSAPGTSVRGVTQYF; CDR3nt: TGTGCCAGCAGCGCCCCCGGGACTAGCGTTAGGGGGGTTACGCAGTATTTT
j_gene: TRBJ2-4; v_gene: TRBV29-1; d_gene: TRBD1; abundance: NA; CDR3aa: CSLGKTGGGNIKYF; CDR3nt: TGCAGCCTTGGCAAGACAGGGGGCGGTAACATTAAGTACTTC
j_gene: TRBJ2-2; v_gene: TRBV7-8; d_gene: NA; abundance: NA; CDR3aa: CASGRTGGGPGELFF; CDR3nt: TGTGCCAGCGGCCGTACAGGAGGGGGTCCCGGGGAGCTGTTTTTT
j_gene: TRBJ1-2; v_gene: TRBV6-1; d_gene: NA; abundance: NA; CDR3aa: CARNAPLYDYTF; CDR3nt: TGTGCCAGGAATGCCCCCCTATATGACTACACCTTC
j_gene: TRBJ1-1; v_gene: TRBV28; d_gene: NA; abundance: once; CDR3aa: CASRRTVIALNTEVFF; CDR3nt: TGTGCCAGCAGGAGAACGGTGATAGCATTGAACACTGAAGTTTTCTTT
j_gene: TRBJ2-1; v_gene: TRBV29-1; d_gene: NA; abundance: NA; CDR3aa: CSVGFGSGRMTDEQFF; CDR3nt: TGCAGCGTTGGATTCGGGAGTGGGAGGATGACCGATGAGCAGTTCTTC
j_gene: TRBJ2-6; v_gene: TRBV5-4; d_gene: TRBD1; abundance: NA; CDR3aa: CASSQGQGASGPNDLTF; CDR3nt: TGTGCCAGTAGTCAAGGACAGGGGGCATCTGGGCCCAACGACCTGACTTTC
j_gene: TRBJ2-7; v_gene: TRBV7-8; d_gene: TRBD2; abundance: many; CDR3aa: CASSPRTSGSMSSYEQYF; CDR3nt: TGTGCCAGCAGCCCTCGGACTAGCGGGAGTATGAGCTCCTACGAGCAGTACTTC
j_gene: TRBJ1-5; v_gene: TRBV25-1; d_gene: NA; abundance: NA; CDR3aa: CVSSAGDLGSNQPQHF; CDR3nt: TGTGTCAGCAGTGCTGGGGACCTAGGGAGCAATCAGCCCCAGCATTTT
j_gene: TRBJ2-1; v_gene: TRBV29-1; d_gene: NA; abundance: NA; CDR3aa: CSVIGGTGRDKQFF; CDR3nt: TGCAGCGTTATTGGCGGGACGGGTAGGGACAAGCAGTTCTTC
j_gene: TRBJ1-1; v_gene: TRBV7-6; d_gene: NA; abundance: many; CDR3aa: CASSLLRGNTEAFF; CDR3nt: TGTGCCAGCAGCTTACTGAGGGGGAACACTGAAGCTTTCTTT
j_gene: TRBJ2-7; v_gene: TRBV5-4; d_gene: TRBD2; abundance: NA; CDR3aa: CVSSLKSASGSRQYF; CDR3nt: TGTGTCAGCAGCTTGAAATCGGCTAGCGGGAGCAGACAGTACTTC
j_gene: TRBJ1-1; v_gene: TRBV6-2/TRBV6-3; d_gene: NA; abundance: NA; CDR3aa: CASSYRGRDTEAYF; CDR3nt: TGTGCCAGCAGTTACCGTGGCCGGGACACTGAAGCTTACTTT
j_gene: TRBJ2-7; v_gene: TRBV4-3; d_gene: TRBD1; abundance: NA; CDR3aa: CASSQDKGAVDEQYF; CDR3nt: TGCGCCAGCAGCCAAGATAAGGGGGCGGTAGACGAGCAGTACTTC